The 32 T cell receptor beta chains listed next were all sequenced from one sample in a study of blood T cells in healthy people across ages. For the second PCR, which ran for 7 to 11 cycles, a sample-barcoded 5' primer and a J-beta primer mix were used. TCRdb used MiXCR to reprocess the 5' RACE reads, holding one entry per CDR3 protein. The data hold 750,000 to 1,000,000 distinct CDR3 sequences, with 29% observed a single time. These data were likewise used in another study, on T cells of mothers and their children.

The sequencing input was blood. All receptors derive from a woman in her 40s in good health.

Notes on this clonotype: A much larger clone lies one base from this, so it may be a read error. V and J are TRBV5-1 and TRBJ2-5; D gene unclear. Per germline, CDR1 SGHRS and CDR2 YFSETQ. CDR3 length: 12 residues. CDR3 sequence (DNA): TGCGCCAGCAGCGTCAGTCAAGAGGCCCAGTACTTC. Amino acid sequence: CASSVSQEAQYF.

Comment on this clonotype: One end of the junction fails to match germline, which may point to a read error. The genes are TRBV7-6 and TRBJ2-7; TRBD2 might be the D (5 bases). Germline CDR1 is SGHVS and CDR2 is FNYEAQ. The CDR3 has 15 residues. CDR3 amino acids: CAGSLATGSSYEQYF. The CDR3 region has the DNA TGTGCCGGCAGCTTAGCAACGGGATCTAGCTACGAGCAGTACTTC.

The chain joins TRBV24-1 to TRBJ2-1; D ambiguous. The germline CDR1 and CDR2 sequences are KGHDR and SFDVKD. Trimming shortened V by 9 bases and J by 6 bases, and 8 bases separated the two germline ends. The CDR3 length is 11 residues. CDR3 residues: CATWFGNEQFF. The CDR3, as DNA: TGTGCCACCTGGTTCGGCAATGAGCAGTTCTTC.

This clonotype was counted a few times. The chain links TRBV12-3 or TRBV12-4 to TRBJ1-1; D is undetermined. Trimming cost V 5 bases and J 4 bases, with 14 bases left between them. The CDR3 length is 14 residues. The CDR3 is CASSPGLVVTEAFF. In DNA, the CDR3 is TGTGCCAGCAGTCCCGGGCTTGTTGTCACTGAAGCTTTCTTT.

Turning to this clonotype: A much larger clone lies one base from this, so it may be a read error. Because it lacks the conserved phenylalanine or tryptophan at the end, this CDR3 is likely a read error. The chain employs TRBV6-2 or TRBV6-3 and TRBJ2-1, with D uncertain. V was trimmed by 9 bases and J by 6 bases, leaving 6 bases between them. CDR3 length equals 10 residues. Per the germline V gene, CDR1 is MNHEY and CDR2 is SVGEGT. The CDR3 region has the DNA TGTGCCAGTAGGAGCAATGAGCAGTTCCTC. Protein sequence: CASRSNEQFL.

The chain combines TRBV12-3 or TRBV12-4 with TRBJ1-1; D is ambiguous. V lost 4 bases, J lost 6 bases, and 6 bases lay in between. The CDR3 loop spans 11 amino acids. The CDR3 bases are TGTGCCAGCAGTTCCCCGGCTGAAGCTTTCTTT. It encodes CASSSPAEAFF.

This clonotype was seen ten or more times. V is TRBV20-1 and J is TRBJ2-7; TRBD1 agrees at 7 bases. The germline CDR1 and CDR2 sequences are DFQATT and SNEGSKA (reference sequence). The CDR3 covers 13 residues. Trimming removed 6 bases from V and 2 bases from J; junction bases left unmatched: 7. The CDR3 DNA reads TGCAGTGCCCAAGAGGGGGCCCCCTACGAGCAGTACTTC. Protein sequence: CSAQEGAPYEQYF.

This chain uses TRBV12-3 or TRBV12-4 with TRBJ1-1; D remains ambiguous. V was clipped by 8 bases and J by 7 bases, with 8 bases between them. This CDR3 contains 10 residues. CDR3 sequence reads: CASGGIEAFF. The CDR3 DNA is TGTGCCAGCGGCGGAATTGAAGCTTTCTTT.

The V gene is TRBV3-1, the J gene TRBJ1-2; no definite D call. V lost 0 bases and J 4 bases, leaving 12 bases between the germline ends. Per the germline V gene, CDR1 is LGHDT and CDR2 is YNNKEL (reference sequence). CDR3 length: 15 amino acids. The CDR3: CASSQEASGVYGYTF. The CDR3 bases are TGTGCCAGCAGCCAAGAAGCGAGTGGGGTCTATGGCTACACCTTC.

This clonotype showed up just a few times. The rearrangement joins TRBV6-2 or TRBV6-3 to TRBJ1-4, with TRBD1 as a possible D gene (5 bases). This CDR3 is built from 15 residues. The germline CDR1 and CDR2 sequences are MNHEY and SVGEGT. Trimming took 7 bases from V and 0 from J, leaving 12 bases between them. The CDR3 DNA reads TGTGCCAGCACCGACGCGGGGGCAACTAATGAAAAACTGTTTTTT. Translated: CASTDAGATNEKLFF.

This clonotype was found many times. The chain uses TRBV20-1 and TRBJ2-7; D is unresolved. Germline loops: CDR1 DFQATT, CDR2 SNEGSKA (reference sequence). The germline V and J ends were trimmed by 6 bases and 2 bases, with 14 bases remaining between them. The CDR3 is made up of 13 amino acids. The CDR3 DNA reads as TGCAGTGCCTCCGAGGCAACAACCTACGAGCAGTACTTC. Translation gives CSASEATTYEQYF.

The gene calls are TRBV27 and TRBJ1-2; D may be TRBD1 (6 bases). The CDR3 is 14 amino acids. Germline CDR1 reads MNHEY; CDR2 reads SMNVEV (reference sequence). V was shortened by 4 bases and J by 3 bases, with 12 bases between the two germline ends. In DNA, the CDR3 is TGTGCCAGCAGTTCCATTGGGGGCTACTATGGCTACACCTTC. It translates to CASSSIGGYYGYTF.

V and J are TRBV19 and TRBJ2-3; possible D gene TRBD1, 6 bases. In germline, CDR1 is LNHDA, CDR2 SQIVND (reference sequence). This CDR3 is 13 amino acids long. Trimming shortened V by 8 bases and J by 6 bases, and 15 bases separated the two germline ends. CDR3 residues: CASSNREADTQYF. Here the CDR3 DNA reads TGTGCCAGTTCTAACAGGGAAGCCGATACGCAGTATTTT. Full variable domain (remainder filled in from reference TRBV19 and TRBJ2-3): DGGITQSPKYLFRKEGQNVTLSCEQNLNHDAMYWYRQDPGQGLRLIYYSQIVNDFQKGDIAEGYSVSREKKESFPLTVTSAQKNPTAFYLCASSNREADTQYFGPGTRLTVL.

This clonotype has a single count. CDR3 region: CASSFSGRGRSPSSYNEQFF. The CDR3 nucleotides are TGTGCCAGCAGTTTTAGCGGGAGGGGCCGTTCCCCTAGCTCCTACAATGAGCAGTTCTTC. V gene TRBV27 combines with J gene TRBJ2-1, with 11 bases fitting TRBD2. Germline V gene lookup returns CDR1 MNHEY and CDR2 SMNVEV (reference sequence). Trimming removed 3 bases from V and 0 bases from J; junction bases left unmatched: 13. The CDR3 consists of 20 residues.

This clonotype was seen only a few times. This chain connects TRBV6-2 or TRBV6-3 to TRBJ1-2; TRBD1 matches 7 bases. J was trimmed by 6 bases and V by 7 bases; bases with no gene match: 8. Germline CDR1 and CDR2: MNHEY and SVGEGT. This CDR3 comprises 13 residues. The CDR3 DNA sequence: TGTGCCAGCAAAGGCGACAGGGAGGATGGCTACACCTTC. Protein sequence: CASKGDREDGYTF.

About this clonotype: The junction shows a germline mismatch at one end, possibly a read error. The rearrangement joins TRBV5-1 to TRBJ1-2; TRBD1 might be the D (5 bases). In germline, CDR1 is SGHRS, CDR2 YFSETQ. This CDR3 region has 17 residues. The CDR3 loop is CTSSLAGVGDSNYGYTF. The CDR3 coding sequence is TGCACCAGCAGCTTGGCTGGGGTAGGGGACTCTAACTATGGCTACACCTTC.

The rearrangement joins TRBV5-1 to TRBJ2-1; D possibly matches TRBD1 or TRBD2 (5 bases each). This CDR3 is built from 12 residues. The ends were cut back, 4 bases at V and 10 bases at J, with 12 bases in the middle. CDR1 and CDR2 (germline): SGHRS, YFSETQ. The DNA for the CDR3 is TGCGCCAGCAGCCTGTCGGGGCGCGAGCAGTTCTTC. Protein sequence: CASSLSGREQFF.

The chain links TRBV20-1 to TRBJ1-2, with D perhaps TRBD1 (6 bases). Germline CDR1 is DFQATT and CDR2 is SNEGSKA (reference sequence). The CDR3 has 13 amino acids. V lost 6 bases and J 5 bases, leaving 16 bases between the germline ends. The CDR3 sequence: CSATGYREYGYTF. The CDR3 DNA reads as TGCAGTGCAACAGGGTACAGGGAGTATGGCTACACCTTC.

V and J are TRBV4-3 and TRBJ1-6; D uncertain. This CDR3 is built from 16 residues. Between the trimmed V and J ends, which lost 0 bases and 5 bases, there was a span of 11 bases. Germline CDR1 LGHNA, CDR2 YSLEER. CDR3 nucleotides: TGCGCCAGCAGCCAAGATTCGGGCAGAAATAATTCACCCCTCCACTTT. Translated: CASSQDSGRNNSPLHF.

Regarding this clonotype: A much larger clonotype is one base distant, so this may be a read error. The chain recombines TRBV4-3 with TRBJ2-7; tentative D call: TRBD2 (5 bases). The germline gives CDR1 LGHNA, CDR2 YSLEER. V was trimmed by 1 base and J by 6 bases, leaving 25 bases between them. The CDR3 totals 18 residues. In DNA, the CDR3 is TGCGCCAGCAGCCAAGGGTCCTTAGGAGGCAGCCCGACGGGCGAGCAGTACTTC. Encoded protein: CASSQGSLGGSPTGEQYF.

The rearrangement links TRBV6-2 or TRBV6-3 to TRBJ1-2; 10 nucleotides agree with TRBD1. Germline CDR1 and CDR2: MNHEY and SVGEGT. This CDR3 has 15 amino acids. With 4 bases clipped from V and 6 bases from J, the junction kept 8 bases outside the gene matches. CDR3 residues: CASSSPGQGRNGYTF. DNA of the CDR3: TGTGCCAGCAGTTCCCCGGGACAGGGGAGGAATGGCTACACCTTC.

As for this clonotype: A read error may explain this, as a much larger clone is one base away. The genes are TRBV5-5 and TRBJ2-5, with no clear D. TRBJ2-7 matches the DNA end more closely, so the J call is doubtful. This CDR3 comprises 13 residues. The germline CDR1 and CDR2 sequences are SGHKS and YYEKEE (reference sequence). Here the CDR3 DNA reads TGTGCCAGGAGCTTGGCCGAAGTCCGCGAGCAGTACTTC. Amino acids: CARSLAEVREQYF.

This sequence joins TRBV20-1 and TRBJ1-2; D is ambiguous. V lost 0 bases to trimming and J lost 6 bases, with 14 bases between them. The CDR3 sequence is 14 residues long. Germline-derived CDR1 and CDR2 are DFQATT and SNEGSKA (reference sequence). CDR3 DNA: TGCAGTGCTAGAGAATCGGGGTGGTCGCATGGCTACACCTTC. Protein: CSARESGWSHGYTF.

The chain joins TRBV6-5 to TRBJ2-2; possible D gene TRBD1, 6 bases. The CDR3 is 15 residues long. Germline CDR1 and CDR2: MNHEY and SVGAGI. Trimming removed 5 bases from V and 7 bases from J, with 17 bases in between. DNA for the CDR3: TGTGCCAGCAGTGATAGGGGGAGATTTCACGGGGAGCTGTTTTTT. This translates into CASSDRGRFHGELFF.

This rearrangement joins TRBV6-5 to TRBJ2-6; D is undetermined. Per germline, CDR1 MNHEY and CDR2 SVGAGI. Trimming shortened V by 0 bases and J by 3 bases, and 9 bases separated the two germline ends. The CDR3 has 16 amino acids. CDR3: CASSYSRFIGANVLTF. CDR3 in DNA: TGTGCCAGCAGTTACTCGAGGTTCATTGGGGCCAACGTCCTGACTTTC.

The chain uses TRBV1 and TRBJ2-1. TRBV1 is tagged as a pseudogene. The CDR3 sequence is 13 residues long. This CDR3 is CTSSQPYYNEQFF. For the CDR3, the DNA is TGCACCAGCAGCCAACCCTATTACAATGAGCAGTTCTTC.

The V and J genes are TRBV20-1 and TRBJ2-4; D perhaps matches TRBD2 (5 bases). Germline values: CDR1 DFQATT, CDR2 SNEGSKA (reference sequence). CDR3 length: 14 residues. V was shortened by 6 bases and J by 0 bases, with 12 bases between the two germline ends. CDR3 residues: CSAPGILAKNIQYF. CDR3 DNA: TGCAGTGCCCCGGGGATTCTAGCCAAAAACATTCAGTACTTC.

This clonotype was detected a few times. V and J are TRBV29-1 and TRBJ1-1; the D is unclear. The ends were cut back, 6 bases at V and 3 bases at J, with 11 bases in the middle. The CDR3 sequence is 12 residues long. Germline CDR1 reads SQVTM; CDR2 reads ANQGSEA. The CDR3 loop reads CSVRSGDTEAFF. Written as DNA, the CDR3 is TGCAGCGTAAGATCAGGAGACACTGAAGCTTTCTTT.

In its sample, this clonotype was seen a few times. This could be a read error, since a much larger clone is one nucleotide away. V is TRBV28 and J is TRBJ1-5; TRBD1 aligns across 8 bases. After removal of 6 bases from V and 4 bases from J, the junction contained 8 bases not matched to a gene. This CDR3 is 15 amino acids long. The germline V gene has CDR1 MDHEN and CDR2 SYDVKM. CDR3 nucleotide sequence: TGTGCCAGCAGGCCAGGGGGCGTTAGTAATCAGCCCCAGCATTTT. The encoded protein is CASRPGGVSNQPQHF.

This clonotype appeared a few times. The genes are TRBV5-5 and TRBJ1-2; D is possibly TRBD1 (6 bases). The germline V gene encodes CDR1 SGHKS and CDR2 YYEKEE (reference sequence). Trimming took off 4 bases at V and 3 bases at J, with 19 bases between the two ends. The CDR3 has 16 amino acids. CDR3 loop: CASSPRIAGDHYGYTF. CDR3 in DNA: TGTGCCAGCAGCCCTCGGATTGCAGGGGACCACTATGGCTACACCTTC.

The chain uses TRBV6-1 and TRBJ2-3; a weak D match, TRBD2 (5 bases). Germline CDR1 and CDR2: MNHNS and SASEGT. The CDR3 has 16 amino acids. V was clipped by 4 bases and J by 3 bases, with 17 bases between them. This chain's CDR3 is CASSVSSGSKTDTQYF. CDR3 DNA: TGTGCCAGCAGTGTCTCCTCGGGGAGTAAGACAGATACGCAGTATTTT.

The rearrangement links TRBV9 to TRBJ2-5; 11 positions match TRBD2. This CDR3 comprises 17 residues. V lost 1 base and J lost 2; bases outside the gene matches: 7. From germline, CDR1 is SGDLS and CDR2 YYNGEE. CDR3 in DNA: TGTGCCAGCAGCGTATCACCTAGCGGGGGGACTCAAGAGACCCAGTACTTC. Amino acids: CASSVSPSGGTQETQYF. Full variable domain (rest looked up from reference TRBV9 and TRBJ2-5): DSGVTQTPKHLITATGQRVTLRCSPRSGDLSVYWYQQSLDQGLQFLIQYYNGEERAKGNILERFSAQQFPDLHSELNLSSLELGDSALYFCASSVSPSGGTQETQYFGPGTRLLVL.